The 2 T cell receptor beta chains in this list originate from one sample, sequenced in a study of control samples from healthy donors and cancer patients. Profiling relied on immunoSEQ multiplex PCR, and the TCRdb table lists in-frame clones only, not all of them. The sample shows tens of thousands of clones, more than 70% of them seen only once. Sequenced: blood. The origin of the receptors is a woman between 45 and 65 years old in good health.

V is TRBV6-5 and J is TRBJ1-5, with D unclear. The CDR3 has 13 residues. Germline V CDR1 and CDR2: MNHEY, SVGAGI. Trimming took 11 bases from V and 5 from J, leaving 16 bases between them. CDR3 nucleotides: TGTGCCTCGGGATTATCAATTTATCAGCCCCAGCATTTT. It translates to CASGLSIYQPQHF.

The chain couples TRBV24-1 to TRBJ2-2; D remains unclear. This CDR3 contains 12 residues. CDR1 and CDR2 from the germline V gene are KGHDR and SFDVKD. V was clipped by 6 bases and J by 1 base, with 2 bases between them. CDR3 sequence reads: CATSQNTGELFF. The CDR3 bases are TGTGCCACCAGTCAGAACACCGGGGAGCTGTTTTTT.